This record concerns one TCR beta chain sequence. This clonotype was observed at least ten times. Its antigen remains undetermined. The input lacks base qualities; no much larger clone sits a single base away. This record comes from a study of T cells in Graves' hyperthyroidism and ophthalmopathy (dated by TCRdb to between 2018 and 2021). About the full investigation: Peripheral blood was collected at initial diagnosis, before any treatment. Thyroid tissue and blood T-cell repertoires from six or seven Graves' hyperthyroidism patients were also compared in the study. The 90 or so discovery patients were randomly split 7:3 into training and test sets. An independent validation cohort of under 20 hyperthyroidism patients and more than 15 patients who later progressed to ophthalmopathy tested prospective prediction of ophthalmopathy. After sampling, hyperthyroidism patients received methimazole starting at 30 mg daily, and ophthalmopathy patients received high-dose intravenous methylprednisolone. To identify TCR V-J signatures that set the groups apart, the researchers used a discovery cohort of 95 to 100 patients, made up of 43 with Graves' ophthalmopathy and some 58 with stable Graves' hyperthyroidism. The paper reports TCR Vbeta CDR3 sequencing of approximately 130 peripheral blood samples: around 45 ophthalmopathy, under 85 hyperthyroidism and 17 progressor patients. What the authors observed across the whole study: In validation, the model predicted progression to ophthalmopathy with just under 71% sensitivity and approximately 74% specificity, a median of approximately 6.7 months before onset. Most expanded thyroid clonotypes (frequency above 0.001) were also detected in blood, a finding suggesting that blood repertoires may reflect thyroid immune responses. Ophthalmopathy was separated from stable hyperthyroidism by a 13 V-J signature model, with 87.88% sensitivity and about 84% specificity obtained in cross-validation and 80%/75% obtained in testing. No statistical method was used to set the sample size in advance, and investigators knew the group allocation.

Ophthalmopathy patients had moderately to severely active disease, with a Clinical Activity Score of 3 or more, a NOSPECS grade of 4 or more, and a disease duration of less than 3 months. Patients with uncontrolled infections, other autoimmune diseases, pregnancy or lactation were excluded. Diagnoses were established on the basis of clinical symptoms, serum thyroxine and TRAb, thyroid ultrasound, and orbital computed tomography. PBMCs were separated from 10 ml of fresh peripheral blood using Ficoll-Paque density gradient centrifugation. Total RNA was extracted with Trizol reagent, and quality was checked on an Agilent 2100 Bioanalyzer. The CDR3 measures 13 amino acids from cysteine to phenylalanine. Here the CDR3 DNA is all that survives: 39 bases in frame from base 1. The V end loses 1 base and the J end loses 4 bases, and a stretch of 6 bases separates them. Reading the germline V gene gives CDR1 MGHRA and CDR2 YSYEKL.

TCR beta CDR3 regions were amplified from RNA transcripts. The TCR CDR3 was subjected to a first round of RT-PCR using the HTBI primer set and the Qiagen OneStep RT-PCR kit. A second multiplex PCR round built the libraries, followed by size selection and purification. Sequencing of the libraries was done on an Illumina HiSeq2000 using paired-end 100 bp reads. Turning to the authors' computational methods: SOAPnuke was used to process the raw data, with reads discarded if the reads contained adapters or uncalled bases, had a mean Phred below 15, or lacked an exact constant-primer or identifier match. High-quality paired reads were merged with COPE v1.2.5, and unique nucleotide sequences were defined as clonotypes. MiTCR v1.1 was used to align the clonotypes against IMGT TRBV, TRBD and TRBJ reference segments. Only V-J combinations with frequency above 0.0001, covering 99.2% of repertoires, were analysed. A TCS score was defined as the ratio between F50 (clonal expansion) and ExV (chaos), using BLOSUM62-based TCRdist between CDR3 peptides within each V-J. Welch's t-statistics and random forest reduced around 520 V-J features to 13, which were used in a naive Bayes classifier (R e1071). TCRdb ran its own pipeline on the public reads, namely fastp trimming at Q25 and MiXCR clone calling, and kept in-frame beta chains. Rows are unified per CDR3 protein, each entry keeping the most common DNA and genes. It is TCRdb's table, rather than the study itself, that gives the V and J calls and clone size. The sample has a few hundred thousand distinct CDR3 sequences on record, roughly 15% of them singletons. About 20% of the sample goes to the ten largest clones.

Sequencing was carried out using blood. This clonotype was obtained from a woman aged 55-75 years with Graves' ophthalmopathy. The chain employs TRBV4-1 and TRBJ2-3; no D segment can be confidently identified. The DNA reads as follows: TGCGCCAGCAGCCAAGCTCGGTCAGATACGCAGTATTTT. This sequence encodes CASSQARSDTQYF.